Described below is a single TCR beta chain sequence and its context. Its cognate antigen is unknown. The table came from immunoSEQ multiplex PCR; TCRdb's copy has only in-frame clones and leaves some out. The table lists around 720,000 clones, around 78% of them singletons. The donor population consisted of healthy HIV-negative adults with no recent acute infections or vaccinations. This record belongs to a study of shared clonotypes between healthy human individuals. Turning to the study itself: Three CD4 naive, three CD4 memory, two CD8 naive and one CD8 memory plate were used per donor.

From germline, CDR1 is SQVTM and CDR2 ANQGSEA. This CDR3 has 12 residues. The study, taken as a whole, reports: Non-shared clonotypes were found to have lower generation probabilities than the clonotypes that were shared by all four of the sorted-subset donors.

The V and J genes are TRBV29-1 and TRBJ2-5; D call uncertain. The J call may be incorrect, as the DNA end agrees better with TRBJ2-7. The TCR comes from a woman aged 25 to 45 in good health. Material for sequencing was memory CD4+ T cells sorted from blood. Subset described: CD45RA-negative fraction. In DNA, the CDR3 is TGCAGCGGACGCGCGAACTCCTACGAGCAGTACTTC. Its translation: CSGRANSYEQYF.